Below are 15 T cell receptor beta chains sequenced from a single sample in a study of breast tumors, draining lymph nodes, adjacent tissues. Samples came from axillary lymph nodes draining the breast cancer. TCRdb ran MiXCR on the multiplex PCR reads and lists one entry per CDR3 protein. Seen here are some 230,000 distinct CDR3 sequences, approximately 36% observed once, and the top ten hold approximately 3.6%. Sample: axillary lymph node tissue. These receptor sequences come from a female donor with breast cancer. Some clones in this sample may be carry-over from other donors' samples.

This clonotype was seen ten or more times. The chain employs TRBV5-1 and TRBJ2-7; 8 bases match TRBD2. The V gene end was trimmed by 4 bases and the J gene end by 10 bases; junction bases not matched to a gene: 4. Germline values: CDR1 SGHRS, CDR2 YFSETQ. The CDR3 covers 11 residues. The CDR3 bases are TGCGCCAGCAGCCGTAGCGGGATTCAGTACTTC. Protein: CASSRSGIQYF.

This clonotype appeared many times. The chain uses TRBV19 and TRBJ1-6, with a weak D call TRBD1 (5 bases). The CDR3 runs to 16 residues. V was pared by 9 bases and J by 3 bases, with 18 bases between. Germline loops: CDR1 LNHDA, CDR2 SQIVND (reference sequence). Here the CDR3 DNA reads TGTGCCAGCGTGGGGACGCAACCAGGCTATAATTCACCCCTCCACTTT. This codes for CASVGTQPGYNSPLHF.

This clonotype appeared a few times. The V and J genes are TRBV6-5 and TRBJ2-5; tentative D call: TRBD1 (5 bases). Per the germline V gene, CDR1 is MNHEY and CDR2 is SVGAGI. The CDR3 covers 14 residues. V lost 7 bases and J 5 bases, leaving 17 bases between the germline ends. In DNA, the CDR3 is TGTGCCAGCACCCCCGAATTGGGGCTTGAGACCCAGTACTTC. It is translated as CASTPELGLETQYF.

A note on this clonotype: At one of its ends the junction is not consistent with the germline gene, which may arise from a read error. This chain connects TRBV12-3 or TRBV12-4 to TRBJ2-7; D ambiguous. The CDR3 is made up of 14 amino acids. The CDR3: CASSPDHRRYGQYF. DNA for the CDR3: TGTGCCAGCAGCCCCGACCATAGGCGCTACGGGCAGTACTTC.

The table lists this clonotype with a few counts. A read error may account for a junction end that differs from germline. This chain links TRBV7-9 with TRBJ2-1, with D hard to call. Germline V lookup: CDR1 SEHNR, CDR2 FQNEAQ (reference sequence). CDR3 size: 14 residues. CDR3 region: CSSSTARLSNEQFF. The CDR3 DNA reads TGTTCCAGCAGCACTGCTCGGCTATCCAATGAGCAGTTCTTC.

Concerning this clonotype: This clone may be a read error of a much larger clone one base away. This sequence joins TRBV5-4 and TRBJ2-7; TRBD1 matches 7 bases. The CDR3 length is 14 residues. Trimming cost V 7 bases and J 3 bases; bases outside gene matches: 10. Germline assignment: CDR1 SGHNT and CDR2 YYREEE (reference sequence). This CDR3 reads CASGHETGNYEQYF. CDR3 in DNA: TGTGCCAGCGGCCATGAGACAGGGAACTACGAGCAGTACTTC.

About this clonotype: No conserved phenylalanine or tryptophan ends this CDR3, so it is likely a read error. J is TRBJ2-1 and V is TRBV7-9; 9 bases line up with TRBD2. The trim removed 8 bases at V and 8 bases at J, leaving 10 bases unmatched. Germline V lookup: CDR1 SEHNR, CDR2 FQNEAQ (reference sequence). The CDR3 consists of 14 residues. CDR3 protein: CASGPTSGRDEQFL. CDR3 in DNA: TGTGCCAGCGGCCCCACTAGCGGGCGAGATGAGCAGTTCCTC.

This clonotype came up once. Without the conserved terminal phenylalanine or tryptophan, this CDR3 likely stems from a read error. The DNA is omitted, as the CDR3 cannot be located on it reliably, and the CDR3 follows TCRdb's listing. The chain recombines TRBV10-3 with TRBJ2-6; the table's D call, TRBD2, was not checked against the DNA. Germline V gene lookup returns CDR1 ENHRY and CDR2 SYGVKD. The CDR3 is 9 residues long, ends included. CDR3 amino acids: CAISDPRLA.

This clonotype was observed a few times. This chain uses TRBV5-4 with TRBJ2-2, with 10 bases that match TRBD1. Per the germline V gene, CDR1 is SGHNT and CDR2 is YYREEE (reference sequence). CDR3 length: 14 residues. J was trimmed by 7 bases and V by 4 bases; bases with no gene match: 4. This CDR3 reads CASSVGQGNGELFF. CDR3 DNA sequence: TGTGCCAGCAGCGTGGGACAGGGGAACGGGGAGCTGTTTTTT.

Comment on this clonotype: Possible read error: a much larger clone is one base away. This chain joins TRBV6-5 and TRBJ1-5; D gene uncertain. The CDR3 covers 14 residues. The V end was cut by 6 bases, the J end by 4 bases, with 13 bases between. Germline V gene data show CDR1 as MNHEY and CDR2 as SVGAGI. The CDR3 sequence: CASRQGRMNQPQHF. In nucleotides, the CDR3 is TGTGCCAGCAGGCAAGGACGGATGAATCAGCCCCAGCATTTT.

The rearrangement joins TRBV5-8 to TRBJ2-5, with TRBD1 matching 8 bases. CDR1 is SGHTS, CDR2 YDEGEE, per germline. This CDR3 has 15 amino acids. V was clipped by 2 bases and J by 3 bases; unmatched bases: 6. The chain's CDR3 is CASSFRGDRKETQYF. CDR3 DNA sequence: TGTGCCAGCAGCTTCAGGGGGGACAGGAAAGAGACCCAGTACTTC.

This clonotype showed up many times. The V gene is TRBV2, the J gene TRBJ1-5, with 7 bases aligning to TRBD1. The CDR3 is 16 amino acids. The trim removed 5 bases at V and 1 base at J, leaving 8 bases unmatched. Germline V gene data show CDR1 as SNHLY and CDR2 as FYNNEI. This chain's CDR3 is CASSRRGRGSNQPQHF. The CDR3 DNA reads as TGTGCCAGCAGTAGGAGGGGGCGGGGGAGCAATCAGCCCCAGCATTTT.

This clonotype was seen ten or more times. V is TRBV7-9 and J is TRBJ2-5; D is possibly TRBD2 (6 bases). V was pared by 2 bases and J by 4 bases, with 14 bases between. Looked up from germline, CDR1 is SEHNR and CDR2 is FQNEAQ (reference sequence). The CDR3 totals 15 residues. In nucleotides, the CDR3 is TGTGCCAGCAGCTTAAAGGAGGGGCCTGGAGAGACCCAGTACTTC. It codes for CASSLKEGPGETQYF.

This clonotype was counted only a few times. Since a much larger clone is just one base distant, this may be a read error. The CDR3 loop is CSAYEGAGATVLTF. CDR3 nucleotides: TGCAGTGCTTACGAGGGAGCTGGGGCCACCGTCCTGACTTTC. This chain links TRBV20-1 with TRBJ2-6, with D perhaps being TRBD1 or TRBD2 (5 bases each). Germline lookup yields CDR1 DFQATT and CDR2 SNEGSKA (reference sequence). The CDR3 runs to 14 residues.

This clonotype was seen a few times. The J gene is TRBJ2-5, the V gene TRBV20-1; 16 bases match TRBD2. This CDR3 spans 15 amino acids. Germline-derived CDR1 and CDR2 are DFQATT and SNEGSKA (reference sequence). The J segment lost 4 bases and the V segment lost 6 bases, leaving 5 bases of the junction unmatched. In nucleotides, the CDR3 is TGCAGTGCGATGGGACTAGCGGGGGGGCGAGAGACCCAGTACTTC. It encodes CSAMGLAGGRETQYF.